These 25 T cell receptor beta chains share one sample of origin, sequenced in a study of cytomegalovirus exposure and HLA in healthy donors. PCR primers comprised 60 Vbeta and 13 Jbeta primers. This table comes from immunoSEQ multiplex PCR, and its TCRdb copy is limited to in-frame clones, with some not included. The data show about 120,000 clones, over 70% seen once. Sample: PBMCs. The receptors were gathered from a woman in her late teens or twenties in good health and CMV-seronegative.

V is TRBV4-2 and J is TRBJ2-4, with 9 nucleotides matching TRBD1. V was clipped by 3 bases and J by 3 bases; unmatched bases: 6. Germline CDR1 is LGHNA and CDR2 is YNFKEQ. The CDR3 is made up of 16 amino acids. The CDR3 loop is CASSQTTGGVKNIQYF. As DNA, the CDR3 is TGTGCCAGCAGCCAGACGACAGGGGGTGTCAAAAACATTCAGTACTTC.

The CDR3 nucleotides read TGCGCCAGCAGCTTGATGGGACAGGCCTATGGCTACACCTTC. Translation gives CASSLMGQAYGYTF. The V and J genes are TRBV5-1 and TRBJ1-2, with 8 bases that match TRBD1. V shed 1 base and J 4 bases; nucleotides not matched to a gene: 3. The CDR3 length is 14 residues. From germline, CDR1 is SGHRS and CDR2 YFSETQ.

The CDR3: CASSSGGNTIYF. As DNA, the CDR3 is TGTGCCAGCAGCTCAGGTGGAAACACCATATATTTT. The chain joins TRBV6-5 to TRBJ1-3; D ambiguous. CDR1 MNHEY and CDR2 SVGAGI come from the germline V gene. This CDR3 has 12 amino acids. Deletions cut 6 bases from V and 3 bases from J, with 6 bases between.

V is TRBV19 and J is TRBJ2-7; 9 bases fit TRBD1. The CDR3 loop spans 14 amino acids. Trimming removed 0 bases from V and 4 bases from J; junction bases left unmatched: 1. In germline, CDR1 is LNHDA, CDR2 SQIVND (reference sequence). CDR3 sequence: CASSIDGQGYEQYF. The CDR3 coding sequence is TGTGCCAGTAGTATAGACGGACAGGGGTACGAGCAGTACTTC.

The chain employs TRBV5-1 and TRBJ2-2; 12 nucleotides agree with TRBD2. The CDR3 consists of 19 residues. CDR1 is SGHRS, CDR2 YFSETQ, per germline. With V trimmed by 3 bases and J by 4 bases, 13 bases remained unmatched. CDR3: CASSSNPRLAGVGTGELFF. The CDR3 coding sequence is TGCGCCAGCAGCTCCAACCCACGACTAGCGGGGGTCGGCACCGGGGAGCTGTTTTTT.

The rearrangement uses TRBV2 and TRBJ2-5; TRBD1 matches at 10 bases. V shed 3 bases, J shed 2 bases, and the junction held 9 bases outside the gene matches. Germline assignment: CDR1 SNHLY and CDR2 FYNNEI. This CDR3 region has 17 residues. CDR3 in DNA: TGTGCCAGCAGTGAGATATTACCGGGACAGGGGCAAGAGACCCAGTACTTC. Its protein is CASSEILPGQGQETQYF.

The CDR3 protein is CASSLVGQGKGTEAFF. In nucleotides, the CDR3 is TGCGCCAGCAGCTTGGTGGGACAGGGGAAAGGAACTGAAGCTTTCTTT. The V and J genes are TRBV5-1 and TRBJ1-1, with 10 positions matching TRBD1. With V trimmed by 0 bases and J by 5 bases, 7 bases remained unmatched. This CDR3 comprises 16 residues. CDR1 SGHRS and CDR2 YFSETQ come from the germline V gene. The entire variable domain, with the rest obtained from reference TRBV5-1 and TRBJ1-1, is as follows: KAGVTQTPRYLIKTRGQQVTLSCSPISGHRSVSWYQQTPGQGLQFLFEYFSETQRNKGNFPGRFSGRQFSNSRSEMNVSTLELGDSALYLCASSLVGQGKGTEAFFGQGTRLTVV.

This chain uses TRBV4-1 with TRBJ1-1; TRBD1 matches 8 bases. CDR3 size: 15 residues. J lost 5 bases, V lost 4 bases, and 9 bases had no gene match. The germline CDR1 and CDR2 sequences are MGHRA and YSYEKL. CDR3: CASSPTQGGKTEAFF. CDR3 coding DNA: TGCGCCAGCAGCCCGACACAGGGGGGAAAAACTGAAGCTTTCTTT.

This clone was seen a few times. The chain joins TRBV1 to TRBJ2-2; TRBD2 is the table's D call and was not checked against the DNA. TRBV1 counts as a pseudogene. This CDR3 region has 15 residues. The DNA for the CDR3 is TGCACCAGCAGAGGCGGGGGACCGAACACCGGGGAGCTGTTTTTT. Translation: CTSRGGGPNTGELFF.

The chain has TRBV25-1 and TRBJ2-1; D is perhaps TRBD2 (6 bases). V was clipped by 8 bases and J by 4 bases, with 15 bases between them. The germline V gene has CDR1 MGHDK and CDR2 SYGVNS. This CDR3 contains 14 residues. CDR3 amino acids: CASGRFGLYNEQFF. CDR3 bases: TGTGCCAGCGGACGGTTCGGACTATACAATGAGCAGTTCTTC.

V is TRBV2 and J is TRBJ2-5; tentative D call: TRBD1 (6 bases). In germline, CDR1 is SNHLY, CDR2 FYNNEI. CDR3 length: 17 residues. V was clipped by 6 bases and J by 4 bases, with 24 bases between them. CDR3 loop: CASRADRSGLEIETQYF. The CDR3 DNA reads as TGTGCCAGCAGAGCCGACAGGTCCGGGTTAGAGATAGAGACCCAGTACTTC. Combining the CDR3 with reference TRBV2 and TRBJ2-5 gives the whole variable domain EPEVTQTPSHQVTQMGQEVILRCVPISNHLYFYWYRQILGQKVEFLVSFYNNEISEKSEIFDDQFSVERPDGSNFTLKIRSTKLEDSAMYFCASRADRSGLEIETQYFGPGTRLLVL.

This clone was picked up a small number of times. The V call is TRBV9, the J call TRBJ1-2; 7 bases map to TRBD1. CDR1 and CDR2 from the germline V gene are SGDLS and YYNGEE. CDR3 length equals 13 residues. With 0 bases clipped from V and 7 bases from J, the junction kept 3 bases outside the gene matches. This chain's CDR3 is CASSVGQGFGYTF. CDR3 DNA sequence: TGTGCCAGCAGCGTAGGACAGGGTTTTGGCTACACCTTC.

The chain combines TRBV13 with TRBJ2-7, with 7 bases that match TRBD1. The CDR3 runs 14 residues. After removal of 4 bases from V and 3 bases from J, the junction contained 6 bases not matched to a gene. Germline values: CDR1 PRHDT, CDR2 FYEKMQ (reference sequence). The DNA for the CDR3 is TGTGCCAGCAGCTCCCAGGGGGATCGCTACGAGCAGTACTTC. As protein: CASSSQGDRYEQYF.

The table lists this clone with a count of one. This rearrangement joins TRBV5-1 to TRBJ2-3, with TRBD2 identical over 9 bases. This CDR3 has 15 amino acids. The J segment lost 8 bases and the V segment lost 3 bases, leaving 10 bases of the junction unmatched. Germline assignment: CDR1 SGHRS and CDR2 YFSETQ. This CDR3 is CASSWGGGAEPTQYF. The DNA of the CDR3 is TGCGCCAGCAGCTGGGGCGGGGGGGCCGAACCTACGCAGTATTTT.

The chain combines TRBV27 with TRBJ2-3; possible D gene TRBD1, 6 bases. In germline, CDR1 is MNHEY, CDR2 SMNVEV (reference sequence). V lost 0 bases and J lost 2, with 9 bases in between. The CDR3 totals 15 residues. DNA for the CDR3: TGTGCCAGCAGTTTATCAGCAGGGGTCACAGATACGCAGTATTTT. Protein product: CASSLSAGVTDTQYF.

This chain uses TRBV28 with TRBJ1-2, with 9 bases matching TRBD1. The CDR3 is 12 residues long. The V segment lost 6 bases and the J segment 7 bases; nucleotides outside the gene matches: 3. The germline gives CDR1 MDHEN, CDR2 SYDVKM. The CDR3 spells CASRGQGGGYTF. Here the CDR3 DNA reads TGTGCCAGCAGGGGACAGGGCGGTGGCTACACCTTC.

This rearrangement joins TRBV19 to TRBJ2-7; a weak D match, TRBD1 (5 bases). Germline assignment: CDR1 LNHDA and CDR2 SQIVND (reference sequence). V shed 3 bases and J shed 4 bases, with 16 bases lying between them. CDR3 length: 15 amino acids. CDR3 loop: CASSIPGSPPYEQYF. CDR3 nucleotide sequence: TGTGCCAGTAGTATCCCAGGGTCCCCCCCGTACGAGCAGTACTTC.

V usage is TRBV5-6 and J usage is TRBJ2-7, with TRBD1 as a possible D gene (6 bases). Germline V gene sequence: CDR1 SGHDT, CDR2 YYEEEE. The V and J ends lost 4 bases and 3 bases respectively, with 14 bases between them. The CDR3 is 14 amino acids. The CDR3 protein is CASSGSNRDYEQYF. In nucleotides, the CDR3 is TGTGCCAGCAGCGGGAGTAACAGGGACTACGAGCAGTACTTC.

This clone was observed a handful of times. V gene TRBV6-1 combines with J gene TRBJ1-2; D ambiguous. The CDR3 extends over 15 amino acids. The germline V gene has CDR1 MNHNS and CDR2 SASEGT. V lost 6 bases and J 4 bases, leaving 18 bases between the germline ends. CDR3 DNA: TGTGCCAGCAGCCCCAGTTCTGAGGGTCTCTATGGCTACACCTTC. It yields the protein CASSPSSEGLYGYTF.

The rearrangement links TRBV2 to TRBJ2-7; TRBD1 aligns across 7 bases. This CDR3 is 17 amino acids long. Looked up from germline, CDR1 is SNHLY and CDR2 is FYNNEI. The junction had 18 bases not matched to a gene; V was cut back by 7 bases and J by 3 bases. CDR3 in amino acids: CASTQQNPGQRNYEQYF. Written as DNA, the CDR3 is TGTGCCAGCACCCAGCAGAACCCGGGACAGAGGAACTACGAGCAGTACTTC. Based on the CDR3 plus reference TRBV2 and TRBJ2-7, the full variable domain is EPEVTQTPSHQVTQMGQEVILRCVPISNHLYFYWYRQILGQKVEFLVSFYNNEISEKSEIFDDQFSVERPDGSNFTLKIRSTKLEDSAMYFCASTQQNPGQRNYEQYFGPGTRLTVT.

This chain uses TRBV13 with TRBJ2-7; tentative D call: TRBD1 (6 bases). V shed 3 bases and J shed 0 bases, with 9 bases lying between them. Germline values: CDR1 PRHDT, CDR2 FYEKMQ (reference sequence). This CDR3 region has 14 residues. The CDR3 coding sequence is TGTGCCAGCAGCTTCCGACAGGTCTCCTACGAGCAGTACTTC. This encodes CASSFRQVSYEQYF.

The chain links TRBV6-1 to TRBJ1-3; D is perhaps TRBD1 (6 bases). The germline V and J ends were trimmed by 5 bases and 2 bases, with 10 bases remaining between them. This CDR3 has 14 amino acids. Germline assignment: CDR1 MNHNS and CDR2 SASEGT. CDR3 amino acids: CASSTGQTGNTIYF. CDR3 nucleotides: TGTGCCAGCAGTACAGGGCAGACTGGAAACACCATATATTTT.

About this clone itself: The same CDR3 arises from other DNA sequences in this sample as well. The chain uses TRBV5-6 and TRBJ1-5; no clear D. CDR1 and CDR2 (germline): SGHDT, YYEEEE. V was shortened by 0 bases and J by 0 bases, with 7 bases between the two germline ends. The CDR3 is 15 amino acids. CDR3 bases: TGTGCCAGCAGCTTGGGTCGTTATAGCAATCAGCCCCAGCATTTT. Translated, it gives CASSLGRYSNQPQHF.

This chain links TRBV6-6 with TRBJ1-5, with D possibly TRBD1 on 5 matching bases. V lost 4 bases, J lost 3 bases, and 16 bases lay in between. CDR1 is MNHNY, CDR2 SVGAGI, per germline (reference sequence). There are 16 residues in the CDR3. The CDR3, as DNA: TGTGCCAGCAGTTCTCGGACACAGACCCCCAATCAGCCCCAGCATTTT. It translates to CASSSRTQTPNQPQHF.

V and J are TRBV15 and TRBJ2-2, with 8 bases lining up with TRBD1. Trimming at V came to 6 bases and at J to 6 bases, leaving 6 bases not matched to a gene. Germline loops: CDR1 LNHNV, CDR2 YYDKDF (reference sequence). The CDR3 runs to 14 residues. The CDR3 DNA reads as TGTGCCACCAGAAAAAGACAGGGGCCCGGGGAGCTGTTTTTT. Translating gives CATRKRQGPGELFF.